Below, 8 T cell receptor beta chains from the same sample are listed, as sequenced in a study of type 1 regulatory T cells. TCRdb re-called the reads with MiXCR, one entry per CDR3 protein. The sample comprises around 19,000 distinct CDR3 sequences, roughly 10% of which are singletons, and over 2.5% rests with the top ten. The material sequenced was CD4+ T cells, either the whole sample or a sorted fraction (not recorded which). Source of these receptors: a human donor in good health.

In this sample, this clonotype turned up a few times. The gene calls are TRBV18 and TRBJ2-3; D perhaps matches TRBD1 (5 bases). The germline V gene encodes CDR1 KGHSH and CDR2 LQKENI. CDR3 length: 14 residues. Deletions cut 1 base from V and 5 bases from J, with 10 bases between. This CDR3 reads CASSPRIREDTQYF. In nucleotides, the CDR3 is TGTGCCAGCTCACCACGGATCAGGGAAGATACGCAGTATTTT.

This clonotype was counted many times. The J gene is TRBJ2-3, the V gene TRBV5-1; maybe TRBD2 (5 bases). Germline CDR1 is SGHRS and CDR2 is YFSETQ. Trimming shortened V by 4 bases and J by 2 bases, and 17 bases separated the two germline ends. CDR3 size: 16 residues. The CDR3 DNA sequence: TGCGCCAGCAGCCGTGCAGACTACGGTTACACAGATACGCAGTATTTT. Its translation: CASSRADYGYTDTQYF.

By share of the sample, this clonotype is medium-sized. The rearrangement links TRBV6-5 to TRBJ2-2; D remains unclear. From germline, CDR1 is MNHEY and CDR2 SVGAGI. V lost 8 bases and J 3 bases, leaving 10 bases between the germline ends. The CDR3 runs to 13 residues. For the CDR3, the DNA is TGTGCCAGCTCTGGGTCGTACACCGGGGAGCTGTTTTTT. This codes for CASSGSYTGELFF.

This clonotype is medium-sized (0.01 to 0.1%) by share. The V gene is TRBV14, the J gene TRBJ1-1, with no clear D. The CDR3 runs to 13 residues. V lost 2 bases and J lost 4, with 8 bases in between. Per the germline V gene, CDR1 is SGHDN and CDR2 is FVKESK. CDR3 DNA sequence: TGTGCCAGCAGCCAATCGACACGCACTGAAGCTTTCTTT. This sequence encodes CASSQSTRTEAFF.

Note on this clonotype: A read error may explain this, as a much larger clone is one base away. This chain uses TRBV11-3 with TRBJ2-3, with 7 bases aligning to TRBD2. This CDR3 spans 16 amino acids. With 8 bases clipped from V and 5 bases from J, the junction kept 16 bases outside the gene matches. CDR1 SGHNT and CDR2 YENEEA come from the germline V gene. The DNA for the CDR3 is TGTGCCAGCGGCCCAGGGACTACCTCTTTAGGAGATACGCAGTATTTT. Amino acids: CASGPGTTSLGDTQYF.

V is TRBV7-8 and J is TRBJ2-1; weak D call: TRBD2 (6 bases). V was pared by 3 bases and J by 3 bases, with 9 bases between. This CDR3 has 14 amino acids. The V gene's germline CDR1 is SGHVS and CDR2 FQNEAQ. The CDR3 DNA is TGTGCCAGCAGCTTTCGGGACTTCTACAATGAGCAGTTCTTC. Residues: CASSFRDFYNEQFF.

This clonotype was seen many times. The CDR3, as DNA: TGTGCCAGTAGTATGGGGGGGCACACCGGGGAGCTGTTTTTT. It is translated as CASSMGGHTGELFF. This sequence joins TRBV19 and TRBJ2-2, with D maybe TRBD2 (7 bases). The CDR3 totals 14 residues. V dropped 3 bases and J dropped 3 bases, with 8 bases sitting between them. The germline V gene has CDR1 LNHDA and CDR2 SQIVND (reference sequence).

By share of the sample, this clonotype is medium-sized. The rearrangement joins TRBV7-9 to TRBJ1-5, with unresolved D. The V end lost 1 base, the J end lost 1 base, and 2 bases lay between the germline ends. CDR3 length equals 13 residues. Germline V gene lookup returns CDR1 SEHNR and CDR2 FQNEAQ (reference sequence). CDR3 loop: CASSLDSNQPQHF. The CDR3 bases are TGTGCCAGCAGCTTAGACAGCAATCAGCCCCAGCATTTT.